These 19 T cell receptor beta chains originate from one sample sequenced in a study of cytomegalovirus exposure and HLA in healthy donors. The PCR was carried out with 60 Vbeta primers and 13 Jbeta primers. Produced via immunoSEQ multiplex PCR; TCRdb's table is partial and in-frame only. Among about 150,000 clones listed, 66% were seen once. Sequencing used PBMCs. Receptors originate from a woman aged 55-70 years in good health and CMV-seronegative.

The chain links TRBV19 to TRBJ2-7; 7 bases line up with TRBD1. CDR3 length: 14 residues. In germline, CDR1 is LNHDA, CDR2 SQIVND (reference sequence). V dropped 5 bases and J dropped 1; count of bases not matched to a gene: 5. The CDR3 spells CASSLKGQSYEQYF. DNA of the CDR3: TGTGCCAGTAGTCTAAAGGGACAGTCCTACGAGCAGTACTTC.

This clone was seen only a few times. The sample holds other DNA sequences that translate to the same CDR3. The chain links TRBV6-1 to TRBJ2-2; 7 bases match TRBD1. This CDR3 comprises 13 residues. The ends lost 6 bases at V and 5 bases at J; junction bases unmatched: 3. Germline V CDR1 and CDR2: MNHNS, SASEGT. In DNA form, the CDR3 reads TGTGCCAGCAGGACAGGGTTAACCGGGGAGCTGTTTTTT. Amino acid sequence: CASRTGLTGELFF.

In DNA form, the CDR3 reads TGTGCCAGCAGGGGAAGTGGGCAGGGGGCCTACGAGCAGTACTTC. This gives the protein CASRGSGQGAYEQYF. The chain couples TRBV28 to TRBJ2-7; the match to TRBD1 covers 7 bases. This CDR3 has 15 amino acids. Germline CDR1 MDHEN, CDR2 SYDVKM. V was pared by 6 bases and J by 2 bases, with 10 bases of the junction left unmatched.

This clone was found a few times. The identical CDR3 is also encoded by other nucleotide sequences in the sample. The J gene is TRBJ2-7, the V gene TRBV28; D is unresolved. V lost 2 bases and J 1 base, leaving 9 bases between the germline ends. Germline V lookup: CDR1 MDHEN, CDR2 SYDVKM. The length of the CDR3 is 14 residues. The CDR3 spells CASSLPHRSYEQYF. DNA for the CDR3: TGTGCCAGCAGTTTACCCCACAGATCCTACGAGCAGTACTTC.

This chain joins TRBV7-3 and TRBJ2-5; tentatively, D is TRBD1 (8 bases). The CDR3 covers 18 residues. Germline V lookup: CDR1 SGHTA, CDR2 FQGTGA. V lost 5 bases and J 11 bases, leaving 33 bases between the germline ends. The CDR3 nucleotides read TGTGCCAGCAGCCCGGGGCAGGGGGCGCATGGACTAGGAGTGGAGCAGTACTTC. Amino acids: CASSPGQGAHGLGVEQYF.

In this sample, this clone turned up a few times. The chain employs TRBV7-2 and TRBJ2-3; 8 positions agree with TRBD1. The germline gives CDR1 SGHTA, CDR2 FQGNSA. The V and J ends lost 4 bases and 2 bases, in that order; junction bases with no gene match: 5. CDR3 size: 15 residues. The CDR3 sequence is CASSSTGVATDTQYF. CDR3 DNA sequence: TGTGCCAGCAGCTCGACAGGGGTCGCCACAGATACGCAGTATTTT.

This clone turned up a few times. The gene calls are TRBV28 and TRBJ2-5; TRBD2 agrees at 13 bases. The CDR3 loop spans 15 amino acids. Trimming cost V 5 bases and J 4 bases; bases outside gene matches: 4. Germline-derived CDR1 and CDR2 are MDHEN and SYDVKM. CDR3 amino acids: CASSGLAGVGETQYF. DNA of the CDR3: TGTGCCAGCAGTGGACTAGCGGGAGTAGGAGAGACCCAGTACTTC.

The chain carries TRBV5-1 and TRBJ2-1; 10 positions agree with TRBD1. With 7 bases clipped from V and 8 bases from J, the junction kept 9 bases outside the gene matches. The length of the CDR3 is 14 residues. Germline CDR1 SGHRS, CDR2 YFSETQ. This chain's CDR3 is CASEPSGTGDEQFF. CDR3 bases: TGCGCCAGCGAACCGAGCGGGACAGGGGATGAGCAGTTCTTC.

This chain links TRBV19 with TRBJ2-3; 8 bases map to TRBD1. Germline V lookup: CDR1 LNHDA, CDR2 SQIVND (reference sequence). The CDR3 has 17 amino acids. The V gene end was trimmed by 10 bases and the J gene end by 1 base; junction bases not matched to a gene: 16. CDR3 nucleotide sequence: TGTGCCACCCGACCCCGACAGGGGAGTTTAGGCACAGATACGCAGTATTTT. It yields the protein CATRPRQGSLGTDTQYF.

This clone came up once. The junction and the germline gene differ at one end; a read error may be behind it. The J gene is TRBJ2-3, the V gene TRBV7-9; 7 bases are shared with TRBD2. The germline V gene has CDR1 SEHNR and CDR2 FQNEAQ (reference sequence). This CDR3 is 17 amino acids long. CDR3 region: CSSSLASSGVPTDTQYF. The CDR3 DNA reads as TGTTCCAGCAGCTTAGCGTCCAGCGGGGTCCCCACAGATACGCAGTATTTT.

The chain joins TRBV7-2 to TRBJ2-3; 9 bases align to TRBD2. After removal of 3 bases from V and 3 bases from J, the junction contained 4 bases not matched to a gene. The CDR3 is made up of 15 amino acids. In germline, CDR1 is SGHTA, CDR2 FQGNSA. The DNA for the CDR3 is TGTGCCAGCAGCTTCACGGGACTAGCAACAGATACGCAGTATTTT. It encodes CASSFTGLATDTQYF.

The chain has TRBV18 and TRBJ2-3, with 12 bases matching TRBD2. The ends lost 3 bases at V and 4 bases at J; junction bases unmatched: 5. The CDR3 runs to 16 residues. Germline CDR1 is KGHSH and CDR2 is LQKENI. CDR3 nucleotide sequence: TGTGCCAGCTCACCGCTAGCGGGAGGGCTATCAGATACGCAGTATTTT. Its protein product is CASSPLAGGLSDTQYF.

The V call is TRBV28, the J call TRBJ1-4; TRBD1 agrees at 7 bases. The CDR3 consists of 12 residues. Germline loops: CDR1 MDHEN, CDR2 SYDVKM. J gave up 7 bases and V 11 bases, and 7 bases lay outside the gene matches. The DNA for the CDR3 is TGTGCCTCTCGACAGGGCGGTGAAAAACTGTTTTTT. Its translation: CASRQGGEKLFF.

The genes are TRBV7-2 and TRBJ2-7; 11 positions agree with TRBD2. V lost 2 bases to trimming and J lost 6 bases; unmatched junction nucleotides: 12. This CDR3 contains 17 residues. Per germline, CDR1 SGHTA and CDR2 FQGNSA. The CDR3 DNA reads TGTGCCAGCAGCTTATTCTGTCGGGCTAGCGGGAGGTGCGAGCAGTACTTC. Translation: CASSLFCRASGRCEQYF.

CDR3: CASSGIAGGSTDTQYF. The CDR3 DNA sequence: TGCGCCAGCAGCGGTATAGCGGGGGGGAGCACAGATACGCAGTATTTT. This chain uses TRBV5-1 with TRBJ2-3; 11 bases line up with TRBD2. The trim removed 4 bases at V and 0 bases at J, leaving 4 bases unmatched. This CDR3 has 16 residues. From germline, CDR1 is SGHRS and CDR2 YFSETQ. The full variable domain, rest sourced from reference TRBV5-1 and TRBJ2-3, is KAGVTQTPRYLIKTRGQQVTLSCSPISGHRSVSWYQQTPGQGLQFLFEYFSETQRNKGNFPGRFSGRQFSNSRSEMNVSTLELGDSALYLCASSGIAGGSTDTQYFGPGTRLTVL.

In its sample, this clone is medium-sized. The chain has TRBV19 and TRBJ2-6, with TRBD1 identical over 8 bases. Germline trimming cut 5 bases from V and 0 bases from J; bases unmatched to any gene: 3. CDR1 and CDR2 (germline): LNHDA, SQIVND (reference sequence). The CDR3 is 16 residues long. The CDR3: CASSRGQASGANVLTF. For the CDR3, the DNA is TGTGCCAGTAGTCGGGGACAGGCCTCTGGGGCCAACGTCCTGACTTTC. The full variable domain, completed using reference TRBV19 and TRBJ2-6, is DGGITQSPKYLFRKEGQNVTLSCEQNLNHDAMYWYRQDPGQGLRLIYYSQIVNDFQKGDIAEGYSVSREKKESFPLTVTSAQKNPTAFYLCASSRGQASGANVLTFGAGSRLTVL.

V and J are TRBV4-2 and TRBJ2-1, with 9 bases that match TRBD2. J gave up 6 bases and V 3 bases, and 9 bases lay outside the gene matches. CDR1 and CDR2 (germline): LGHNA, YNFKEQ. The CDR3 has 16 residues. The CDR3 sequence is CASSQAASGTLNEQFF. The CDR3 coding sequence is TGTGCCAGCAGCCAGGCGGCTAGCGGGACCCTCAATGAGCAGTTCTTC.

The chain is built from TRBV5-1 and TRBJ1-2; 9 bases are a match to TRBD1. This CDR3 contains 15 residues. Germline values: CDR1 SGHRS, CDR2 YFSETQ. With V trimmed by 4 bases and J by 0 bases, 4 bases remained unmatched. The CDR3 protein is CASSEDRGANYGYTF. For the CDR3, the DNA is TGCGCCAGCAGCGAGGACAGGGGTGCTAACTATGGCTACACCTTC.

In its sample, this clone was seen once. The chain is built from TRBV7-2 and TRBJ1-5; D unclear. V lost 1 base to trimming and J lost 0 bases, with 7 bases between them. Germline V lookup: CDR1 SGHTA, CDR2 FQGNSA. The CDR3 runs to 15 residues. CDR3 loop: CASSLDGVSNQPQHF. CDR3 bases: TGTGCCAGCAGCTTAGACGGGGTTAGCAATCAGCCCCAGCATTTT.